The 25 T cell receptor beta chains below all came from one sample that was sequenced in a study of T cells in Graves' hyperthyroidism and ophthalmopathy. Using RNA transcripts as the source, TCR beta CDR3 regions were amplified. Initially, a first-round RT-PCR of the TCR CDR3 employed the HTBI primer set. Each CDR3 protein is one row after TCRdb ran MiXCR on the multiplex PCR reads. The sample lists fewer than 350,000 distinct CDR3 sequences; about 18% were seen once. The sample was blood. The receptors derive from a woman between 50 and 59 years old with Graves' hyperthyroidism.

This clonotype was observed a handful of times. V usage is TRBV3-1 and J usage is TRBJ1-5; D is unclear. CDR1 is LGHDT and CDR2 is YNNKEL in the germline V gene (reference sequence). V was shortened by 0 bases and J by 7 bases, with 13 bases between the two germline ends. The CDR3 extends over 15 amino acids. The CDR3 spells CASSQDLSGPQPQHF. The DNA for the CDR3 is TGTGCCAGCAGCCAAGATCTTTCCGGGCCACAGCCCCAGCATTTT.

Here the CDR3 reads CASSPQPGQVFHEKLFF. The CDR3 DNA sequence: TGTGCCAGCAGCCCTCAACCGGGACAGGTCTTCCATGAAAAACTGTTTTTT. This chain joins TRBV7-9 and TRBJ1-4; the match to TRBD1 covers 8 bases. V dropped 5 bases and J dropped 6; count of bases not matched to a gene: 14. The CDR3 has 17 amino acids. Germline values: CDR1 SEHNR, CDR2 FQNEAQ (reference sequence).

This clonotype appeared once. The chain employs TRBV4-1 and TRBJ2-3; 7 bases fit TRBD2. The germline V gene encodes CDR1 MGHRA and CDR2 YSYEKL. The J segment lost 1 base and the V segment lost 0 bases, leaving 7 bases of the junction unmatched. This CDR3 has 17 residues. The CDR3 spells CASSQDPGLVGTDTQYF. CDR3 in DNA: TGCGCCAGCAGCCAAGACCCCGGACTAGTAGGCACAGATACGCAGTATTTT.

In this sample, this clonotype turned up many times. This chain uses TRBV2 with TRBJ1-6, with 7 bases matching TRBD1. Germline assignment: CDR1 SNHLY and CDR2 FYNNEI. This CDR3 is 13 amino acids long. The V and J ends lost 8 bases and 7 bases, in that order; junction bases with no gene match: 5. This CDR3 is CASGGQTNSPLHF. The CDR3, as DNA: TGTGCCAGCGGGGGACAGACCAATTCACCCCTCCACTTT.

V and J are TRBV6-1 and TRBJ2-1, with a tentative D call TRBD2 (5 bases). The germline V gene encodes CDR1 MNHNS and CDR2 SASEGT. The CDR3 contains 17 residues. V lost 2 bases and J 6 bases, leaving 20 bases between the germline ends. The CDR3 sequence: CASSERPSGSKRNEQFF. The CDR3 DNA reads as TGTGCCAGCAGTGAAAGACCCTCGGGGTCCAAACGCAATGAGCAGTTCTTC.

In this sample, this clonotype turned up many times. This sequence joins TRBV12-3 or TRBV12-4 and TRBJ2-5; D remains ambiguous. Trimming took 3 bases from V and 4 from J, leaving 12 bases between them. The CDR3 is made up of 14 amino acids. CDR3 region: CASSLTYGPETQYF. CDR3 DNA sequence: TGTGCCAGCAGTTTGACATACGGTCCAGAGACCCAGTACTTC.

The J gene is TRBJ1-2, the V gene TRBV7-2; D not certain. V shed 1 base and J shed 4 bases, with 10 bases lying between them. Germline CDR1 SGHTA, CDR2 FQGNSA. CDR3 length: 14 residues. CDR3 sequence: CASSLESPSYGYTF. The CDR3 DNA is TGTGCCAGCAGCTTAGAGAGTCCCAGCTATGGCTACACCTTC.

V and J are TRBV5-1 and TRBJ1-6, with D hard to call. V lost 4 bases, J lost 7 bases, and 15 bases lay in between. CDR3 length: 15 residues. The germline CDR1 and CDR2 sequences are SGHRS and YFSETQ. CDR3 amino acids: CASSPDGSKNSPLHF. In nucleotides, the CDR3 is TGCGCCAGCAGCCCGGATGGCAGTAAAAATTCACCCCTCCACTTT.

This clonotype showed up many times. The chain combines TRBV20-1 with TRBJ2-7; weak D call: TRBD2 (6 bases). V was pared by 4 bases and J by 2 bases, with 9 bases between. The CDR3 extends over 12 amino acids. The germline CDR1 and CDR2 sequences are DFQATT and SNEGSKA (reference sequence). The CDR3 region is CSATRLAYEQYF. The CDR3 DNA reads as TGCAGTGCTACAAGACTAGCCTACGAGCAGTACTTC.

The V and J genes are TRBV4-1 and TRBJ2-7, with D perhaps given as TRBD1 or TRBD2 (5 bases each). The CDR3 spans 16 residues. Deletions cut 0 bases from V and 0 bases from J, with 12 bases between. Germline V gene data show CDR1 as MGHRA and CDR2 as YSYEKL. CDR3 amino acids: CASSQEVGVSSYEQYV. Written as DNA, the CDR3 is TGCGCCAGCAGCCAAGAAGTGGGGGTGAGCTCCTACGAGCAGTACGTC.

The chain joins TRBV10-1 to TRBJ2-2, with D possibly TRBD1 on 5 matching bases. V was pared by 7 bases and J by 0 bases, with 6 bases between. The CDR3 length is 13 residues. CDR1 WNHNN and CDR2 SYGVQD come from the germline V gene (reference sequence). CDR3 sequence reads: CASTDTNTGELFF. CDR3 coding DNA: TGCGCCAGCACGGACACGAACACCGGGGAGCTGTTTTTT.

The chain recombines TRBV20-1 with TRBJ2-1; 13 bases line up with TRBD2. V lost 7 bases to trimming and J lost 1 base; unmatched junction nucleotides: 4. The CDR3 contains 15 residues. The germline V gene encodes CDR1 DFQATT and CDR2 SNEGSKA (reference sequence). The CDR3 sequence is CSGTSGRISYNEQFF. CDR3 nucleotides: TGCAGTGGGACTAGCGGGAGAATTTCCTACAATGAGCAGTTCTTC.

The table lists this clonotype with many counts. V is TRBV5-1 and J is TRBJ2-1; 9 bases map to TRBD1. In germline, CDR1 is SGHRS, CDR2 YFSETQ. With V trimmed by 2 bases and J by 8 bases, 5 bases remained unmatched. This CDR3 is built from 14 residues. In nucleotides, the CDR3 is TGCGCCAGCAGCTTTATGGACAGGGGCGATGAGCAGTTCTTC. As protein: CASSFMDRGDEQFF.

This clonotype was counted at least ten times. The chain employs TRBV13 and TRBJ1-2, with a tentative D call TRBD1 (6 bases). CDR3 length equals 15 residues. The V and J ends lost 5 bases and 6 bases respectively, with 19 bases between them. Germline CDR1 and CDR2: PRHDT and FYEKMQ (reference sequence). The CDR3 spells CASSDQKTGKNGYTF. CDR3 DNA sequence: TGTGCCAGCAGCGACCAGAAAACAGGGAAAAATGGCTACACCTTC. The whole variable domain, remainder taken from reference TRBV13 and TRBJ1-2, is AAGVIQSPRHLIKEKRETATLKCYPIPRHDTVYWYQQGPGQDPQFLISFYEKMQSDKGSIPDRFSAQQFSDYHSELNMSSLELGDSALYFCASSDQKTGKNGYTFGSGTRLTVV.

The chain carries TRBV19 and TRBJ2-6; TRBD1 aligns across 8 bases. CDR1 is LNHDA, CDR2 SQIVND, per germline (reference sequence). The length of the CDR3 is 15 residues. Trimming at V came to 6 bases and at J to 2 bases, leaving 3 bases not matched to a gene. The CDR3 region is CASRGQEPGANVLTF. The CDR3 DNA sequence: TGTGCCAGTAGGGGACAGGAACCTGGGGCCAACGTCCTGACTTTC.

V and J are TRBV7-2 and TRBJ2-3, with D hard to call. The CDR3 has 14 residues. Germline V gives CDR1 SGHTA, CDR2 FQGNSA. Trimming shortened V by 3 bases and J by 4 bases, and 11 bases separated the two germline ends. CDR3 in DNA: TGTGCCAGCAGCTTGAGCTCGGGTCCAGATACGCAGTATTTT. Translated, it gives CASSLSSGPDTQYF. Based on the CDR3 plus reference TRBV7-2 and TRBJ2-3, the full variable domain is GAGVSQSPSNKVTEKGKDVELRCDPISGHTALYWYRQSLGQGLEFLIYFQGNSAPDKSGLPSDRFSAERTGGSVSTLTIQRTQQEDSAVYLCASSLSSGPDTQYFGPGTRLTVL.

This clonotype showed up many times. The J gene is TRBJ2-5, the V gene TRBV15; TRBD2 agrees at 9 bases. CDR3 length: 18 residues. The V and J ends lost 0 bases and 3 bases, in that order; junction bases with no gene match: 11. The germline V gene has CDR1 LNHNV and CDR2 YYDKDF (reference sequence). The CDR3 DNA reads TGTGCCACCAGCAGAGAGAGGGCCATTAGCGGGAGAGAAGAGACCCAGTACTTC. This codes for CATSRERAISGREETQYF.

This clonotype was seen at least ten times. The rearrangement joins TRBV6-6 to TRBJ2-1; D is uncertain. CDR1 is MNHNY, CDR2 SVGAGI, per germline (reference sequence). With 2 bases removed from V and 7 bases from J, the gap between germline ends came to 9 bases. The length of the CDR3 is 13 residues. CDR3 region: CASSYGDANEQFF. The CDR3 DNA follows: TGTGCCAGCAGTTACGGGGATGCGAATGAGCAGTTCTTC.

The chain recombines TRBV5-1 with TRBJ2-3; perhaps TRBD1 as D (7 bases). Trimming shortened V by 0 bases and J by 2 bases, and 16 bases separated the two germline ends. Germline V gives CDR1 SGHRS, CDR2 YFSETQ. This CDR3 is built from 17 residues. The CDR3 here is CASSLGAGGLFTDTQYF. CDR3 DNA sequence: TGCGCCAGCAGCTTGGGGGCAGGGGGGCTCTTCACAGATACGCAGTATTTT.

This clonotype was detected a few times. For the CDR3, the DNA is TGTGCCAGCAGTGAAGAGGGCCAGGGGGGAAACACCGGGGAGCTGTTTTTT. Translation: CASSEEGQGGNTGELFF. The rearrangement joins TRBV6-1 to TRBJ2-2; weak D call: TRBD1 (7 bases). The V end lost 1 base, the J end lost 2 bases, and 14 bases lay between the germline ends. The CDR3 length is 17 residues. Germline CDR1 reads MNHNS; CDR2 reads SASEGT.

The gene calls are TRBV19 and TRBJ1-3, with D possibly matching TRBD1 (5 bases). V shed 3 bases and J shed 0 bases, with 6 bases lying between them. The germline CDR1 and CDR2 sequences are LNHDA and SQIVND (reference sequence). The length of the CDR3 is 14 residues. CDR3 residues: CASSITGSGNTIYF. CDR3 coding DNA: TGTGCCAGTAGTATCACAGGCTCTGGAAACACCATATATTTT.

In its sample, this clonotype was seen many times. V gene TRBV3-1 combines with J gene TRBJ1-2; D possibly corresponds to TRBD1 (5 bases). The CDR3 has 15 amino acids. CDR1 is LGHDT and CDR2 is YNNKEL in the germline V gene (reference sequence). V was cut by 4 bases and J by 4 bases, with 16 bases left in between. The CDR3 coding sequence is TGTGCCAGCAGCCCGCCTTCCGGGACGATCTATGGCTACACCTTC. Its translation is CASSPPSGTIYGYTF.

This rearrangement joins TRBV9 to TRBJ2-1; 12 nucleotides agree with TRBD2. V was clipped by 1 base and J by 9 bases; unmatched bases: 2. This CDR3 comprises 14 residues. In germline, CDR1 is SGDLS, CDR2 YYNGEE. CDR3 loop: CASSVTSGGTEQFF. For the CDR3, the DNA is TGTGCCAGCAGCGTAACTAGCGGGGGGACTGAGCAGTTCTTC.

V usage is TRBV6-5 and J usage is TRBJ2-7; D is possibly TRBD1 or TRBD2 (5 bases each). Germline-derived CDR1 and CDR2 are MNHEY and SVGAGI. V was pared by 2 bases and J by 0 bases, with 8 bases between. This CDR3 contains 14 residues. CDR3 DNA sequence: TGTGCCAGCAGTTACAACGGGGCCTCCTACGAGCAGTACTTC. It yields the protein CASSYNGASYEQYF.

This clonotype was detected many times. The V gene is TRBV3-1, the J gene TRBJ2-1; no clear D. Germline lookup yields CDR1 LGHDT and CDR2 YNNKEL (reference sequence). Trimming removed 1 base from V and 8 bases from J, with 3 bases in between. CDR3 length: 11 amino acids. CDR3 bases: TGTGCCAGCAGCCAAGCCGATGAGCAGTTCTTC. Protein: CASSQADEQFF.